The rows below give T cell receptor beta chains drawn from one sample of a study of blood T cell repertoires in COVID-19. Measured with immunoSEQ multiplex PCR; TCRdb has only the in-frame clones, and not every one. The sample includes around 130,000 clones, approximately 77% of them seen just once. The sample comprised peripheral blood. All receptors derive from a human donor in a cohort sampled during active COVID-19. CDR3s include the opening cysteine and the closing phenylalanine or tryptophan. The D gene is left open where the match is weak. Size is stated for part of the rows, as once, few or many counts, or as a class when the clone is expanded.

CDR3 protein: CASSYLGGTYNEQFF; CDR3 DNA: TGTGCCAGCAGTTACTTGGGCGGGACTTACAATGAGCAGTTCTTC; J gene: TRBJ2-1; D gene: .; V gene: TRBV6-2/TRBV6-3; clone size: .
CDR3 protein: CASSSPGSGANVLTF; CDR3 DNA: TGTGCCAGTAGTTCCCCAGGGTCAGGGGCCAACGTCCTGACTTTC; J gene: TRBJ2-6; D gene: .; V gene: TRBV19; clone size: .
CDR3 protein: CASSISLISYEQYF; CDR3 DNA: TGTGCCAGTAGTATCTCTCTAATCTCCTACGAGCAGTACTTC; J gene: TRBJ2-7; D gene: .; V gene: TRBV19; clone size: .
CDR3 protein: CASPGGQGSNQPQHF; CDR3 DNA: TGTGCCAGTCCGGGGGGGCAGGGTAGCAATCAGCCCCAGCATTTT; J gene: TRBJ1-5; D gene: .; V gene: TRBV6-5; clone size: .
CDR3 protein: CASSLGQGNEKLFF; CDR3 DNA: TGTGCCAGCAGCTTAGGACAGGGGAATGAAAAACTGTTTTTT; J gene: TRBJ1-4; D gene: TRBD1; V gene: TRBV7-2; clone size: .
CDR3 protein: CAWKVGYTPAGTQYF; CDR3 DNA: TGTGCCTGGAAAGTAGGCTATACTCCCGCGGGGACCCAGTACTTC; J gene: TRBJ2-5; D gene: .; V gene: TRBV30; clone size: once
CDR3 protein: CASRPPGTASYEQYF; CDR3 DNA: TGTGCCAGCAGACCCCCGGGGACTGCCTCCTACGAGCAGTACTTC; J gene: TRBJ2-7; D gene: .; V gene: TRBV27; clone size: .
CDR3 protein: CASSWIGRGRDGYTF; CDR3 DNA: TGTGCCAGCAGCTGGATCGGCAGGGGGCGAGATGGCTACACCTTC; J gene: TRBJ1-2; D gene: TRBD1; V gene: TRBV5-6; clone size: few
CDR3 protein: CASSGVASGSYEQYF; CDR3 DNA: TGCGCCAGCAGTGGAGTCGCTAGCGGGAGTTACGAGCAGTACTTC; J gene: TRBJ2-7; D gene: TRBD2; V gene: TRBV10-1; clone size: few
CDR3 protein: CASSYGTVRYGYTF; CDR3 DNA: TGTGCCAGCAGTTACGGGACAGTCCGCTATGGCTACACCTTC; J gene: TRBJ1-2; D gene: TRBD1; V gene: TRBV6-2/TRBV6-3; clone size: .
CDR3 protein: CASSLTLGGEQYF; CDR3 DNA: TGTGCCAGCAGCTTAACACTCGGGGGCGAGCAGTACTTC; J gene: TRBJ2-7; D gene: .; V gene: TRBV7-3; clone size: once
CDR3 protein: CASSLGAQGWPLHF; CDR3 DNA: TGTGCCAGCAGCTTAGGCGCACAGGGTTGGCCCCTCCACTTT; J gene: TRBJ1-6; D gene: .; V gene: TRBV5-5; clone size: once
CDR3 protein: CASSQGGTRPYEQYF; CDR3 DNA: TGTGCCAGCAGCCAAGGCGGGACTCGACCTTACGAGCAGTACTTC; J gene: TRBJ2-7; D gene: .; V gene: TRBV3-1/TRBV3-2; clone size: .
CDR3 protein: CASSLRGHTGELFF; CDR3 DNA: TGTGCCAGCAGTTTAAGGGGCCACACCGGGGAGCTGTTTTTT; J gene: TRBJ2-2; D gene: .; V gene: TRBV27; clone size: few
CDR3 protein: CASSVAGAGTEAFF; CDR3 DNA: TGTGCCAGCAGCGTCGCAGGGGCAGGAACTGAAGCTTTCTTT; J gene: TRBJ1-1; D gene: .; V gene: TRBV5-6; clone size: .
CDR3 protein: CAWSRGSYEQYF; CDR3 DNA: TGTGCCTGGAGCCGAGGGTCCTACGAGCAGTACTTC; J gene: TRBJ2-7; D gene: .; V gene: TRBV30; clone size: .
CDR3 protein: CASSLETGANEKLFF; CDR3 DNA: TGCGCCAGCAGCTTGGAAACAGGGGCAAATGAAAAACTGTTTTTT; J gene: TRBJ1-4; D gene: TRBD1; V gene: TRBV5-1; clone size: .
CDR3 protein: CASSPFRGLNYGYTF; CDR3 DNA: TGTGCCAGCAGTCCCTTCAGGGGGCTAAACTATGGCTACACCTTC; J gene: TRBJ1-2; D gene: TRBD1; V gene: TRBV27; clone size: .
CDR3 protein: CASSVGEGGQETQYF; CDR3 DNA: TGTGCCAGCAGCGTAGGAGAGGGAGGACAAGAGACCCAGTACTTC; J gene: TRBJ2-5; D gene: .; V gene: TRBV9; clone size: .
CDR3 protein: CASSQPGTEAFF; CDR3 DNA: TGCGCCAGCAGCCAGCCCGGCACTGAAGCTTTCTTT; J gene: TRBJ1-1; D gene: .; V gene: TRBV4-1; clone size: few
CDR3 protein: CSVEGQGALEQYF; CDR3 DNA: TGCAGCGTTGAGGGACAGGGGGCTCTCGAGCAGTACTTC; J gene: TRBJ2-7; D gene: TRBD1; V gene: TRBV29-1; clone size: .
CDR3 protein: CASSLPWDYTYNEQFF; CDR3 DNA: TGTGCCAGCAGCTTACCGTGGGACTATACCTACAATGAGCAGTTCTTC; J gene: TRBJ2-1; D gene: TRBD2; V gene: TRBV7-2; clone size: .
CDR3 protein: CASSLMGQGAYEQYF; CDR3 DNA: TGTGCCAGCAGCTTAATGGGACAGGGTGCCTACGAGCAGTACTTC; J gene: TRBJ2-7; D gene: TRBD1; V gene: TRBV5-6; clone size: .
CDR3 protein: CASSSVGGSQPQHF; CDR3 DNA: TGTGCCAGCAGTTCCGTCGGGGGGTCCCAGCCCCAGCATTTT; J gene: TRBJ1-5; D gene: .; V gene: TRBV27; clone size: few
CDR3 protein: CASSTGQGWEQFF; CDR3 DNA: TGTGCCAGCAGTACAGGACAGGGTTGGGAGCAGTTCTTC; J gene: TRBJ2-1; D gene: TRBD1; V gene: TRBV27; clone size: few
CDR3 protein: CASSYKYSPGTGELFF; CDR3 DNA: TGTGCCAGCAGTTACAAATACAGTCCTGGAACCGGGGAGCTGTTTTTT; J gene: TRBJ2-2; D gene: .; V gene: TRBV6-5; clone size: .
CDR3 protein: CSVIQGTQPQHF; CDR3 DNA: TGCAGCGTGATACAGGGGACGCAGCCCCAGCATTTT; J gene: TRBJ1-5; D gene: TRBD1; V gene: TRBV29-1; clone size: .
CDR3 protein: CASSLGTGQETQYF; CDR3 DNA: TGTGCCAGCAGCCTGGGGACAGGGCAAGAGACCCAGTACTTC; J gene: TRBJ2-5; D gene: TRBD1; V gene: TRBV5-4; clone size: .
CDR3 protein: CASSPVTGSTEAFF; CDR3 DNA: TGTGCCAGCTCACCCGTTACAGGGAGCACTGAAGCTTTCTTT; J gene: TRBJ1-1; D gene: .; V gene: TRBV18; clone size: .
CDR3 protein: CASSSTSGKPYEQYF; CDR3 DNA: TGTGCCAGCAGCTCGACTAGCGGGAAACCCTACGAGCAGTACTTC; J gene: TRBJ2-7; D gene: TRBD2; V gene: TRBV7-6; clone size: .
CDR3 protein: CASSLQDRGRYTF; CDR3 DNA: TGTGCCAGCAGCTTGCAGGACAGGGGCCGCTACACCTTC; J gene: TRBJ1-2; D gene: TRBD1; V gene: TRBV5-4; clone size: few
CDR3 protein: CASPPSGSTNEQYF; CDR3 DNA: TGTGCCAGCCCCCCTTCGGGGAGTACTAACGAGCAGTACTTC; J gene: TRBJ2-7; D gene: .; V gene: TRBV28; clone size: .
CDR3 protein: CASSDFQGNTEAFF; CDR3 DNA: TGCGCCAGCAGCGATTTCCAGGGTAACACTGAAGCTTTCTTT; J gene: TRBJ1-1; D gene: .; V gene: TRBV10-2; clone size: .
CDR3 protein: CASSFRATNEKLFF; CDR3 DNA: TGTGCCAGCAGTTTCCGAGCAACTAATGAAAAACTGTTTTTT; J gene: TRBJ1-4; D gene: .; V gene: TRBV28; clone size: .
CDR3 protein: CASSPTAGELYEQYF; CDR3 DNA: TGTGCCAGCAGCCCAACGGCGGGGGAACTCTACGAGCAGTACTTC; J gene: TRBJ2-7; D gene: TRBD2; V gene: TRBV7-9; clone size: .
CDR3 protein: CASSLDRVQGGYTF; CDR3 DNA: TGCGCCAGCAGCCTCGACAGGGTTCAGGGTGGCTACACCTTC; J gene: TRBJ1-2; D gene: TRBD1; V gene: TRBV5-1; clone size: .
CDR3 protein: CASSLRGGYEQYF; CDR3 DNA: TGCGCCAGCAGCTTGAGGGGGGGCTACGAGCAGTACTTC; J gene: TRBJ2-7; D gene: .; V gene: TRBV5-1; clone size: few
CDR3 protein: CASSQITGGWTEAFF; CDR3 DNA: TGCGCCAGCAGCCAAATTACAGGGGGATGGACTGAAGCTTTCTTT; J gene: TRBJ1-1; D gene: TRBD1; V gene: TRBV5-1; clone size: .
CDR3 protein: CASSPRRGSYGYTF; CDR3 DNA: TGTGCCAGCAGTCCGAGACGGGGGAGCTATGGCTACACCTTC; J gene: TRBJ1-2; D gene: .; V gene: TRBV27; clone size: .
CDR3 protein: CSVEAGQGLDTQYF; CDR3 DNA: TGCAGCGTTGAGGCGGGACAGGGGCTAGATACGCAGTATTTT; J gene: TRBJ2-3; D gene: TRBD1; V gene: TRBV29-1; clone size: .
CDR3 protein: CASSQEARGEVYEQYF; CDR3 DNA: TGCGCCAGCAGCCAAGAGGCCAGGGGGGAAGTCTACGAGCAGTACTTC; J gene: TRBJ2-7; D gene: .; V gene: TRBV4-1; clone size: .
CDR3 protein: CASSQAQGERKLFF; CDR3 DNA: TGTGCCAGCAGTCAAGCACAGGGAGAGAGGAAACTGTTTTTT; J gene: TRBJ1-4; D gene: .; V gene: TRBV28; clone size: .
CDR3 protein: CAWTLATDTQYF; CDR3 DNA: TGTGCCTGGACTTTGGCCACAGATACGCAGTATTTT; J gene: TRBJ2-3; D gene: .; V gene: TRBV30; clone size: .
CDR3 protein: CASSLGWTGDYEQYF; CDR3 DNA: TGTGCCAGCAGCCTTGGGTGGACAGGGGATTACGAGCAGTACTTC; J gene: TRBJ2-7; D gene: TRBD1; V gene: TRBV14; clone size: .
CDR3 protein: CASSQDLQGGNQPQHF; CDR3 DNA: TGTGCCAGCAGCCAAGATCTGCAGGGAGGGAATCAGCCCCAGCATTTT; J gene: TRBJ1-5; D gene: .; V gene: TRBV3-1/TRBV3-2; clone size: .
CDR3 protein: CASSAGDANQPQHF; CDR3 DNA: TGTGCCAGCAGCGCAGGGGATGCCAATCAGCCCCAGCATTTT; J gene: TRBJ1-5; D gene: .; V gene: TRBV27; clone size: .
CDR3 protein: CASSPPSFTEAFF; CDR3 DNA: TGTGCCAGCTCACCACCCAGTTTCACTGAAGCTTTCTTT; J gene: TRBJ1-1; D gene: .; V gene: TRBV18; clone size: .
CDR3 protein: CASSQDDQGASYEQYF; CDR3 DNA: TGCGCCAGCAGCCAAGATGACCAGGGGGCATCCTACGAGCAGTACTTC; J gene: TRBJ2-7; D gene: TRBD1; V gene: TRBV4-1; clone size: few
CDR3 protein: CASSELAPSGRGEQYF; CDR3 DNA: TGCGCCAGCAGTGAGTTGGCCCCTAGCGGGAGAGGTGAGCAGTACTTC; J gene: TRBJ2-7; D gene: TRBD2; V gene: TRBV10-2; clone size: .
CDR3 protein: CASSLGGAGGQEYF; CDR3 DNA: TGTGCCAGCAGCTTAGGGGGAGCGGGAGGCCAAGAGTACTTC; J gene: TRBJ2-7; D gene: TRBD2; V gene: TRBV11-3; clone size: .
CDR3 protein: CASSPFDRTSYEQYF; CDR3 DNA: TGTGCCAGCAGTCCCTTCGACAGGACATCCTACGAGCAGTACTTC; J gene: TRBJ2-7; D gene: .; V gene: TRBV27; clone size: .
CDR3 protein: CASSPGTGGDGTQYF; CDR3 DNA: TGTGCCAGCAGCCCCGGGACAGGGGGGGACGGGACCCAGTACTTC; J gene: TRBJ2-5; D gene: TRBD1; V gene: TRBV11-2; clone size: .
CDR3 protein: CASSSDSMNTEAFF; CDR3 DNA: TGTGCCAGCAGTTCGGACAGTATGAACACTGAAGCTTTCTTT; J gene: TRBJ1-1; D gene: .; V gene: TRBV27; clone size: .
CDR3 protein: CASGGQLNEKLFF; CDR3 DNA: TGTGCCAGCGGGGGACAGTTAAATGAAAAACTGTTTTTT; J gene: TRBJ1-4; D gene: TRBD1; V gene: TRBV27; clone size: .
CDR3 protein: CASSLTGAGNTIYF; CDR3 DNA: TGTGCCAGCAGCCTGACAGGGGCTGGAAACACCATATATTTT; J gene: TRBJ1-3; D gene: TRBD1; V gene: TRBV2; clone size: .
CDR3 protein: CASSQLGDNPYEQYF; CDR3 DNA: TGTGCCAGCAGCCAACTAGGAGACAATCCCTACGAGCAGTACTTC; J gene: TRBJ2-7; D gene: .; V gene: TRBV11-2; clone size: .